The present T cell receptor beta chain was sequenced within a study of vaccination and CD4 T cells after COVID-19. Study-wide context: Taking of post-vaccine samples occurred a median 72 days after dose two (range 14 to 241).

Comment on this clonotype: What it binds is not known.

V gave up 4 bases and J gave up 4 bases; unmatched junction bases: 7. CDR3 length: 13 amino acids. Germline CDR1 DFQATT, CDR2 SNEGSKA (reference sequence). Noted treatment: approximately 10-day PBMC culture with coronavirus spike peptide pools or control peptides (ViraFEST assay). Sequencing of cultured CD4+ T cell DNA used the Oncomine TCR Beta short-read assay. MiXCR, run by TCRdb on the PCR reads, gives a single entry per CDR3 protein. The sample has roughly 10,000 distinct CDR3 sequences, under 60% seen once. This TCR derives from a human donor who had recovered from COVID-19. The source material was CD4+ T cells from blood, cultured in vitro. The chain has TRBV20-1 and TRBJ2-7, with 7 bases fitting TRBD2. The CDR3 DNA sequence: TGCAGTGCTAATCGGGACTACGCATACGAGCAGTACTTC. This gives the protein CSANRDYAYEQYF.